This paragraph reports one T cell receptor beta chain. These data come from a study of T cell responses to AZD1222 COVID-19 vaccine. Germline CDR1 reads KGHSH; CDR2 reads LQKENI. After removal of 6 bases from V and 7 bases from J, the junction contained 7 bases not matched to a gene. This CDR3 has 15 residues. TCRdb keeps only in-frame clones here, not all; method: immunoSEQ multiplex PCR. The sample lists about 95,000 clones; around nine tenths were seen once. The origin of this receptor is an adult in good health. The chain carries TRBV18 and TRBJ1-6; 9 bases match TRBD1. Material: peripheral blood, obtained on day 0 of AZD1222 vaccination. Here the CDR3 DNA reads TGTGCCAGCTCCTCCGGACAGGGGCCAAATTCACCCCTCCACTTT. Amino acid sequence: CASSSGQGPNSPLHF.